The entry below describes one T cell receptor (beta chain). Its antigen is undetermined. Diagnoses used clinical symptoms, serum thyroxine and TRAb, thyroid ultrasound and orbital computed tomography. This sample is part of a study of T cells in Graves' hyperthyroidism and ophthalmopathy. On the study more broadly: Upon initial diagnosis and before any treatment, peripheral blood was collected.

Overall study results and limits: Most clonotypes expanded in the thyroid (above 0.001) were also present in blood.

TCR beta CDR3 sequences were amplified from RNA transcripts. The TCR CDR3 first-round RT-PCR relied on the HTBI primer set. TCRdb re-called the multiplex PCR reads with MiXCR, one entry per CDR3 protein. The top ten hold about a third of the sample, which has a few hundred thousand distinct CDR3 sequences, approximately 13% seen once. Trimming stripped 9 bases from V and 10 bases from J, with 12 bases between. The CDR3 has 11 residues. Germline V gives CDR1 LNHDA, CDR2 SQIVND (reference sequence). Sequencing was performed on blood. The receptor was derived from a woman in her 40s with Graves' ophthalmopathy. The gene calls are TRBV19 and TRBJ2-2; D is unresolved. CDR3 in DNA: TGTGCCAGCCGGCATCTTCAGGAGCTGTTTTTT. Translated, it gives CASRHLQELFF.